This paragraph reports one TCR beta chain. The same CDR3 also results from other DNA sequences found in this sample. How the authors handled the data: Amplification from reference gene primers served as the basis for estimated nucleated cell counts. Data came from immunoSEQ multiplex PCR; TCRdb stores just in-frame clones and leaves some out. V, J and clone size are those of that table, while D and trimming were read from the DNA. The table shows about half a million clones, with 70% to 90% occurring only once. The sample comes from a study of blood T cell repertoires in COVID-19. Turning to the study itself: The United States, Italy and Spain supplied acute and convalescent COVID-19 samples. PBMCs, B-cell-depleted T cells, or T cells were the source of the cDNA or gDNA that made up the material.

Germline V gene lookup returns CDR1 SEHNR and CDR2 FQNEAQ (reference sequence). Trimming left V 5 bases short and J 6 bases short, with 12 bases between. This CDR3 is built from 13 residues. The source of this sequence is a human donor in a cohort sampled during active COVID-19. Specimen: peripheral blood. The gene calls are TRBV7-9 and TRBJ2-3; a weak D match, TRBD1 (6 bases). The chain's CDR3 is CASSPRGPDTQYF. The CDR3 nucleotides read TGTGCCAGCAGCCCCAGGGGCCCCGATACGCAGTATTTT.